Below are 7 T cell receptor beta chains sequenced from a single sample in a study of blood T cell repertoires in COVID-19. Using immunoSEQ multiplex PCR, the repertoire was profiled, and TCRdb retains in-frame clones only, with some absent. Among roughly 150,000 clones listed, 84% were seen once. Sequenced input: peripheral blood. Source of these receptors: a woman at least 80 years old with COVID-19, enrolled during active disease.

This clone was detected only a few times. CDR3 coding DNA: TGTGCCAGCAGAGACAGGGTTTCCGAGCAGTACTTC. It translates to CASRDRVSEQYF. V and J are TRBV2 and TRBJ2-7; 7 bases align to TRBD1. The CDR3 extends over 12 amino acids. Germline V gene data show CDR1 as SNHLY and CDR2 as FYNNEI. Unmatched junction bases numbered 5, after V lost 6 bases and J lost 6 bases.

The V call is TRBV11-3, the J call TRBJ2-5; D uncertain. Trimming left V 0 bases short and J 3 bases short, with 11 bases between. The CDR3 is 15 amino acids. Germline V CDR1 and CDR2: SGHNT, YENEEA. The CDR3 DNA is TGTGCCAGCAGCTTAGATCTGGCTCGGGAAGAGACCCAGTACTTC. It specifies CASSLDLAREETQYF.

This clone was observed once. The rearrangement links TRBV5-5 to TRBJ1-2; possible D gene TRBD1, 5 bases. Germline values: CDR1 SGHKS, CDR2 YYEKEE (reference sequence). V lost 4 bases and J 6 bases, leaving 19 bases between the germline ends. The CDR3 sequence is 15 residues long. This CDR3 is CASSNLGTGVDGYTF. CDR3 coding DNA: TGTGCCAGCAGCAACCTAGGGACGGGGGTGGATGGCTACACCTTC.

The chain recombines TRBV5-8 with TRBJ2-7, with 7 bases lining up with TRBD1. V gave up 3 bases and J gave up 6 bases; unmatched junction bases: 3. The CDR3 extends over 12 amino acids. Germline V gene sequence: CDR1 SGHTS, CDR2 YDEGEE. The CDR3 spells CASSYTGVEQYF. CDR3 nucleotide sequence: TGTGCCAGCAGCTACACAGGGGTCGAGCAGTACTTC.

The V call is TRBV5-1, the J call TRBJ2-2, with 11 bases aligning to TRBD2. Germline loops: CDR1 SGHRS, CDR2 YFSETQ. CDR3 size: 16 residues. V shed 0 bases, J shed 5 bases, and the junction held 3 bases outside the gene matches. In DNA, the CDR3 is TGCGCCAGCAGCTTGGTGCCTAGCGGGAGGACCGGGGAGCTGTTTTTT. Its translation is CASSLVPSGRTGELFF.

This clone was seen just once. The chain joins TRBV7-2 to TRBJ2-7; D possibly corresponds to TRBD2 (7 bases). There are 17 residues in the CDR3. V lost 1 base, J lost 6 bases, and 22 bases lay in between. CDR1 SGHTA and CDR2 FQGNSA come from the germline V gene. CDR3 protein: CASSLGPGGPRSGEQYF. In nucleotides, the CDR3 is TGTGCCAGCAGCTTAGGGCCCGGGGGGCCGAGATCTGGCGAGCAGTACTTC.

The rearrangement uses TRBV19 and TRBJ2-5, with 9 bases matching TRBD1. The CDR3 spans 14 residues. The germline CDR1 and CDR2 sequences are LNHDA and SQIVND (reference sequence). Germline trimming cut 6 bases from V and 4 bases from J; bases unmatched to any gene: 6. This CDR3 reads CASSMTGGGETQYF. The CDR3 region has the DNA TGTGCCAGTAGCATGACAGGGGGAGGAGAGACCCAGTACTTC.